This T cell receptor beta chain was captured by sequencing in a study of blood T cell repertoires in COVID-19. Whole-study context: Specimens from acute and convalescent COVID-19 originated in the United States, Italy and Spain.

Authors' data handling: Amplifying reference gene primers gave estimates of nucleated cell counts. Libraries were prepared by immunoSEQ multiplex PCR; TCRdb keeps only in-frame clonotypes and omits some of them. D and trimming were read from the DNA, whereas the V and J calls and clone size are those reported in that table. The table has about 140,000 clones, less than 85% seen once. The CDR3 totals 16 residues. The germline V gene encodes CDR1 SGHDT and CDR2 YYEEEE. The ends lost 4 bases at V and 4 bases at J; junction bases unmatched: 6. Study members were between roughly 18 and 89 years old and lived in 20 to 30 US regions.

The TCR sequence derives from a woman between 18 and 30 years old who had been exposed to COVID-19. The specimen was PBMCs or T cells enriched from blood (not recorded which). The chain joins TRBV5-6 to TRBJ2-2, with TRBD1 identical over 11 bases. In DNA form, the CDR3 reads TGTGCCAGCAGCATCGGACAGGGGGCGCGCACCGGGGAGCTGTTTTTT. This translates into CASSIGQGARTGELFF. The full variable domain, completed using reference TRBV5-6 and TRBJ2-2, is DAGVTQSPTHLIKTRGQQVTLRCSPKSGHDTVSWYQQALGQGPQFIFQYYEEEERQRGNFPDRFSGHQFPNYSSELNVNALLLGDSALYLCASSIGQGARTGELFFGEGSRLTVL.